This T cell receptor (beta chain) was recorded in a study of technical replicates of blood from a handful of donors (TCRdb year 2017). The library was made by the immunoSEQ multiplex PCR assay. Not all clones reach the TCRdb copy of this immuneACCESS table, which keeps in-frame sequences only. Checked studies attribute under half of the gap to unresolved V genes and leave the rest unexplained. The sample records 100,000 or so clones, 96% of which are singletons. The ten largest clones capture about 0.36% of the sample. Unmatched junction bases come to 7, with V trimmed by 0 bases and J by 3 bases. The CDR1 and CDR2 encoded by the germline V gene are MNHNS and SASEGT. The CDR3 measures 17 amino acids from cysteine to phenylalanine. Only CDR3 DNA is held: 51 bases, read in frame from base 1. On this clone: It has no known antigen specificity. The record has no base qualities; no much larger clone is one base away.

The sample taken for sequencing was T cells isolated from PBMCs. The sequence derives from a human donor in good health. Rearrangement joined TRBV6-1 to TRBJ1-5, with 8 bases aligning to TRBD1. The CDR3 protein sequence reads: CASSEADREVNNQPQHF. The DNA sequence reads TGTGCCAGCAGTGAAGCGGACAGGGAGGTGAACAATCAGCCCCAGCATTTT.